The 19 T cell receptor beta chains below come from one sample, sequenced in a study of cytomegalovirus exposure and HLA in healthy donors. 13 Jbeta primers and 60 Vbeta primers were used for the PCR. Sequenced by immunoSEQ multiplex PCR; TCRdb stores in-frame clones only, minus some. The table includes some 100,000 clones, roughly 75% detected once. Material: PBMCs. The receptors shown here come from a young woman in good health and CMV-seropositive.

On this clone: Compared with germline, one end of the junction differs, possibly owing to a read error. The chain uses TRBV10-1 and TRBJ1-5; 12 bases match TRBD1. The CDR3 extends over 19 amino acids. Looked up from germline, CDR1 is WNHNN and CDR2 is SYGVQD (reference sequence). In nucleotides, the CDR3 is TGCGCCATCAGTTACAACGACCGGGACAGGGGGCTGAACAATCAGCCCCAGCATTTT. It encodes CAISYNDRDRGLNNQPQHF.

In its sample, this clone was seen a few times. V gene TRBV6-5 combines with J gene TRBJ2-4, with TRBD2 identical over 7 bases. Trimming took 0 bases from V and 6 from J; bases not matched to a gene: 2. CDR1 and CDR2 from the germline V gene are MNHEY and SVGAGI. CDR3 length: 14 amino acids. The CDR3 DNA follows: TGTGCCAGCAGTTACTCGAGCGGGGCAAACATTCAGTACTTC. It is translated as CASSYSSGANIQYF.

The chain carries TRBV19 and TRBJ1-1, with 7 positions matching TRBD1. With 4 bases clipped from V and 0 bases from J, the junction kept 8 bases outside the gene matches. CDR3 length: 16 amino acids. Germline V CDR1 and CDR2: LNHDA, SQIVND (reference sequence). CDR3 region: CASSTGQPYMNTEAFF. For the CDR3, the DNA is TGTGCCAGTAGTACGGGACAGCCTTACATGAACACTGAAGCTTTCTTT.

The V call is TRBV27, the J call TRBJ2-3; TRBD2 matches 7 bases. This CDR3 is 15 amino acids long. V was pared by 7 bases and J by 1 base, with 8 bases of the junction left unmatched. Germline-derived CDR1 and CDR2 are MNHEY and SMNVEV (reference sequence). This CDR3 is CASTLGGGGTDTQYF. The CDR3 DNA reads as TGTGCCAGCACCCTAGGTGGGGGGGGCACAGATACGCAGTATTTT.

V is TRBV6-5 and J is TRBJ1-2, with 11 bases fitting TRBD1. There are 16 residues in the CDR3. CDR1 and CDR2 (germline): MNHEY, SVGAGI. V lost 0 bases to trimming and J lost 2 bases; unmatched junction nucleotides: 2. In DNA, the CDR3 is TGTGCCAGCAGTTACTCAAGGACAGGGGGCAACTATGGCTACACCTTC. It yields the protein CASSYSRTGGNYGYTF.

V usage is TRBV27 and J usage is TRBJ2-2; a weak D match, TRBD1 (6 bases). Per the germline V gene, CDR1 is MNHEY and CDR2 is SMNVEV (reference sequence). The CDR3 spans 14 residues. With 3 bases removed from V and 1 base from J, the gap between germline ends came to 6 bases. The CDR3 nucleotides read TGTGCCAGCAGTTTGACAGGGAACACCGGGGAGCTGTTTTTT. This codes for CASSLTGNTGELFF.

This sequence joins TRBV10-3 and TRBJ2-7, with 11 bases that match TRBD1. With V trimmed by 10 bases and J by 4 bases, 6 bases remained unmatched. Germline CDR1 reads ENHRY; CDR2 reads SYGVKD. The CDR3 contains 13 residues. This CDR3 reads CASSGTGGYEQYF. The CDR3 nucleotides read TGTGCCAGCTCCGGGACAGGGGGTTACGAGCAGTACTTC.

This rearrangement joins TRBV19 to TRBJ2-3; 9 positions agree with TRBD2. V trimming: 5 bases; J trimming: 8 bases; junction bases outside the gene matches: 5. CDR1 and CDR2 (germline): LNHDA, SQIVND (reference sequence). The CDR3 spans 13 residues. CDR3 nucleotides: TGTGCCAGTAGTCCACTAGCGGGTGGTACGCAGTATTTT. It translates to CASSPLAGGTQYF. The complete variable domain, with remaining parts taken from reference TRBV19 and TRBJ2-3, reads DGGITQSPKYLFRKEGQNVTLSCEQNLNHDAMYWYRQDPGQGLRLIYYSQIVNDFQKGDIAEGYSVSREKKESFPLTVTSAQKNPTAFYLCASSPLAGGTQYFGPGTRLTVL.

The rearrangement uses TRBV7-9 and TRBJ2-7; 9 bases match TRBD1. This CDR3 is 17 amino acids long. With 5 bases clipped from V and 4 bases from J, the junction kept 15 bases outside the gene matches. Germline assignment: CDR1 SEHNR and CDR2 FQNEAQ (reference sequence). CDR3 sequence: CASSPRATGGGFYEQYF. The CDR3 bases are TGTGCCAGCAGCCCGAGGGCCACAGGGGGCGGTTTTTACGAGCAGTACTTC.

In this sample, this clone turned up once. The chain couples TRBV7-3 to TRBJ2-1, with TRBD2 matching over 8 bases. The germline V gene encodes CDR1 SGHTA and CDR2 FQGTGA. V dropped 5 bases and J dropped 0; count of bases not matched to a gene: 3. The CDR3 spans 15 residues. This chain's CDR3 is CASSASGSSYNEQFF. CDR3 sequence (DNA): TGTGCCAGCAGCGCCAGCGGGAGCTCCTACAATGAGCAGTTCTTC.

The gene calls are TRBV30 and TRBJ1-4, with D uncertain. The germline V gene has CDR1 GTSNPN and CDR2 SVGIG (reference sequence). The V end lost 1 base, the J end lost 11 bases, and 11 bases lay between the germline ends. This CDR3 spans 12 amino acids. The chain's CDR3 is CAWSDPRHKLFF. CDR3 nucleotides: TGTGCCTGGAGTGATCCGCGGCATAAACTGTTTTTT.

The chain recombines TRBV28 with TRBJ2-7; no definite D call. Germline CDR1 is MDHEN and CDR2 is SYDVKM. The CDR3 is 11 residues long. Trimming removed 5 bases from V and 3 bases from J, with 5 bases in between. The CDR3 coding sequence is TGTGCCAGCAGTGTACACTACGAGCAGTACTTC. This encodes CASSVHYEQYF.

The chain combines TRBV7-9 with TRBJ1-1; D may be TRBD1 (6 bases). The CDR3 is 12 residues long. V dropped 4 bases and J dropped 7 bases, with 10 bases sitting between them. Germline-derived CDR1 and CDR2 are SEHNR and FQNEAQ (reference sequence). CDR3 bases: TGTGCCAGCAGCTCCGGACAGAATGAAGCTTTCTTT. It yields the protein CASSSGQNEAFF.

This chain connects TRBV29-1 to TRBJ2-3, with D uncertain. CDR1 is SQVTM, CDR2 ANQGSEA, per germline. The CDR3 loop spans 14 amino acids. V dropped 4 bases and J dropped 4 bases, with 15 bases sitting between them. The CDR3 is CSVVPSRPPDTQYF. DNA for the CDR3: TGCAGCGTTGTTCCCTCGAGGCCACCAGATACGCAGTATTTT.

This clone was detected once. The chain joins TRBV7-6 to TRBJ1-3; the D gene is possibly TRBD1 (5 bases). Trimming took 5 bases from V and 0 from J, leaving 14 bases between them. In germline, CDR1 is SGHVS, CDR2 FNYEAQ. This CDR3 comprises 16 residues. The CDR3, as DNA: TGTGCCAGCAGCCTTGACAGCCGAAACTCTGGAAACACCATATATTTT. Translated, it gives CASSLDSRNSGNTIYF.

This chain connects TRBV27 to TRBJ2-7; 7 bases line up with TRBD2. CDR1 MNHEY and CDR2 SMNVEV come from the germline V gene (reference sequence). CDR3 size: 13 residues. After removal of 7 bases from V and 4 bases from J, the junction contained 7 bases not matched to a gene. CDR3 DNA sequence: TGTGCCAGCAAGGCGGGAGCCTCTTACGAGCAGTACTTC. This encodes CASKAGASYEQYF.

This chain links TRBV19 with TRBJ1-2; D call uncertain. The CDR3 covers 13 residues. V lost 4 bases and J lost 4, with 10 bases in between. From germline, CDR1 is LNHDA and CDR2 SQIVND (reference sequence). The CDR3 sequence: CASSTQVLYGYTF. The CDR3 nucleotides read TGTGCCAGTAGTACCCAGGTTCTCTATGGCTACACCTTC.

In its sample, this clone was seen a few times. The chain combines TRBV7-2 with TRBJ2-6, with D unclear. Germline assignment: CDR1 SGHTA and CDR2 FQGNSA. The V end was cut by 5 bases, the J end by 4 bases, with 6 bases between. CDR3 length equals 13 residues. CDR3 in DNA: TGTGCCAGCAGCCCCTCCGGGGCCAACGTCCTGACTTTC. This translates into CASSPSGANVLTF.

The sample holds a few counts of this clone. This chain's CDR3 is CASSPTSSNEQFF. The CDR3 nucleotides are TGTGCCAGCAGTCCCACTAGTTCCAATGAGCAGTTCTTC. The chain couples TRBV6-4 to TRBJ2-1, with D possibly TRBD2 on 5 matching bases. In germline, CDR1 is MRHNA, CDR2 SNTAGT. The CDR3 is 13 amino acids. Trimming pared 5 bases from V and 6 bases from J, leaving 11 bases between.